A selection of T cell receptor beta chains follows, all from one sample in a study of blood T cell repertoires in COVID-19. Produced via immunoSEQ multiplex PCR; TCRdb's table is partial and in-frame only. The top ten clones hold approximately 14% of a sample with roughly 220,000 clones, 88% of them seen once. The sequencing sample was made of PBMCs or T cells enriched from blood (not recorded which). Receptors originate from a woman aged 45-65 years with acute COVID-19. CDR3s include the opening cysteine and the closing phenylalanine or tryptophan.

>TRBV7-9
CARGTGQGGELFF
>TRBV7-9
CASSLSRGLSYNEQFF
>TRBV6-5
CASSYSIADSYEQYF
>TRBV5-8
CASKRGRAGETQYF
>TRBV18
CASSPGTRGAFF
>TRBV4-2
CASSQDQAVDGNTIYF
>TRBV2
CASSGHITEAFF
>TRBV28
CASRIAGPSTDTQYF
>TRBV12-3/TRBV12-4
CASSLGGPRQFF
>TRBV5-6
CASSLVGGLHTDTQYF
>TRBV27
CASSFFRTGSLTDTQYF
>TRBV30
CAWSATGGASSHYNSPLHF
>TRBV6-5
CASRSGTAYEQYF
>TRBV28
CASSFLQTVRGGNTIYF
>TRBV28
CASSSAGHLGTF
>TRBV28
CASRPEGNYGYTF
>TRBV19
CASKAGQGYTGELFF
>TRBV18
CASSPPAGAGTEAFF
>TRBV3-1/TRBV3-2
CASTIAGTPGTSGGNNEQFF
>TRBV7-3
CASSLGTGYEQYF
>TRBV7-2
CASSLRPGYNEQFF
>TRBV14
CASSQDLGGWYNEQFF
>TRBV27
CASTSGLAAGIEQFF
>TRBV28
CASSLEFYGYTF
>TRBV7-9
CASSLVGVTDSNQPQHF
>TRBV7-2
CASTDRDYEQYF
>TRBV18
CASSLRQDFYGYTF
>TRBV24-1
CATSVPNTDTQYF
>TRBV30
CAWSQGWAGELFF
>TRBV18
CASSPMIGEAATNEKLFF
>TRBV19
CASSMTGTGTTPSLGYTF
>TRBV28
CASSPPRGVQETQYF
>TRBV28
CASSLLKETQYF
>TRBV6-5
CASSPGQSNQPQHF
>TRBV5-1
CASSLVSGRAIDTQYF
>TRBV5-4
CASSLRDRGLNEQFF
>TRBV14
CASSQGTTGGTEAFF
>TRBV4-2
CASTLLAGPIRTEAFF
>TRBV7-2
CASSLQGQPNEQFF
>TRBV20-1
CSASAGGGTEAFF
>TRBV9
CASSANRVENEKLFF
>TRBV19
CASSTGLAGGIGELFF
>TRBV10-3
CAISANYGYTF
>TRBV29-1
CSVEEASTDTQYF